This TCR beta chain was sequenced during a study of stem cell transplantation in POMP-related autoinflammatory disease. Study-wide findings and caveats: Patients with PRAID showed a restricted number of unique TRB V-J gene pairings.

Deletions cut 3 bases from V and 5 bases from J, with 10 bases between. Germline CDR1 and CDR2: LGHNT and FRNRAP. The CDR3 has 14 residues. For this clone: No antigen is known for it.

Produced via immunoSEQ multiplex PCR; TCRdb's table is partial and in-frame only. The sample lists approximately 490 clones, more than 85% seen once, with 7.7% in the top ten. PRAID combined immunodeficiency and autoinflammation. This material consisted of CD4+ follicular helper T cells (Tfh) from PBMCs, taken after stem cell transplantation. The receptor was isolated from a human patient with POMP-related autoinflammation and immune dysregulation (PRAID). Some T cells here may be from the graft donor. The chain employs TRBV12-5 and TRBJ2-2, with TRBD1 as a possible D gene (6 bases). CDR3 sequence reads: CASGLQGWTGELFF. CDR3 DNA sequence: TGTGCTAGTGGTTTACAGGGCTGGACCGGGGAGCTGTTTTTT.